These 11 T cell receptor beta chains were sequenced from one sample in a study of T-cell memory formation after mild COVID-19. TCRdb called the 5' RACE reads again in MiXCR, with one record for every CDR3 protein. The sample consists of around 440,000 distinct CDR3 sequences, around a sixth of them appearing once. Sequencing was performed on PBMCs or a T cell subset sorted from them (not recorded which). Receptor source: an adult woman who had mild COVID-19 (a few samples of this study predate the infection). Cell type and time point are not known.

Ten or more counts support this clonotype. The chain combines TRBV20-1 with TRBJ1-1, with D tentatively TRBD1 (6 bases). The V gene lost 0 bases and the J gene lost 8 bases, with 13 bases spanning the gap. Germline CDR1 is DFQATT and CDR2 is SNEGSKA (reference sequence). This CDR3 has 13 residues. Here the CDR3 reads CSARDLRGTEAFF. The CDR3 bases are TGCAGTGCTAGAGATCTTAGAGGGACAGAAGCTTTCTTT.

This sequence joins TRBV6-4 and TRBJ2-6; D uncertain. CDR1 MRHNA and CDR2 SNTAGT come from the germline V gene. V lost 0 bases to trimming and J lost 8 bases, with 8 bases between them. The CDR3 runs 14 residues. Here the CDR3 DNA reads TGTGCCAGCAGTGACTCGAACGGGCCCAACGTCCTGACTTTC. It yields the protein CASSDSNGPNVLTF.

This chain uses TRBV7-2 with TRBJ2-4, with 8 nucleotides matching TRBD2. This CDR3 region has 14 residues. Germline V gene data show CDR1 as SGHTA and CDR2 as FQGNSA. The trim removed 4 bases at V and 5 bases at J, leaving 4 bases unmatched. The CDR3 loop reads CASSSGGTQNIQYF. DNA for the CDR3: TGTGCCAGCAGCTCGGGAGGGACCCAAAACATTCAGTACTTC.

The chain links TRBV20-1 to TRBJ2-7; D is ambiguous. V was trimmed by 0 bases and J by 2 bases, leaving 11 bases between them. CDR3 size: 14 residues. CDR1 is DFQATT, CDR2 SNEGSKA, per germline (reference sequence). The CDR3 sequence: CSAREQVTTYEQYF. The CDR3 DNA sequence: TGCAGTGCTAGAGAACAAGTCACCACCTACGAGCAGTACTTC.

Ten or more counts support this clonotype. V gene TRBV7-2 combines with J gene TRBJ2-4; 7 bases line up with TRBD2. Germline CDR1 SGHTA, CDR2 FQGNSA. The V and J ends lost 0 bases and 4 bases, in that order; junction bases with no gene match: 6. The CDR3 is 16 amino acids. As DNA, the CDR3 is TGTGCCAGCAGCTTAGCGCGCGGGGGTTGGAAAAACATTCAGTACTTC. It codes for CASSLARGGWKNIQYF.

There are a few counts of this clonotype. CDR3 region: CASSYSRWETNTEAFF. In nucleotides, the CDR3 is TGTGCCAGCAGTTACTCGAGATGGGAAACTAACACTGAAGCTTTCTTT. This chain uses TRBV6-2 or TRBV6-3 with TRBJ1-1, with no clear D. Germline V gives CDR1 MNHEY, CDR2 SVGEGT. This CDR3 has 16 residues. With 0 bases removed from V and 2 bases from J, the gap between germline ends came to 13 bases.

The J gene is TRBJ1-2, the V gene TRBV5-4; 9 bases line up with TRBD1. This CDR3 has 17 amino acids. Germline loops: CDR1 SGHNT, CDR2 YYREEE (reference sequence). The ends lost 0 bases at V and 0 bases at J; junction bases unmatched: 6. CDR3 sequence reads: CASSLDPGTGSNYGYTF. CDR3 coding DNA: TGTGCCAGCAGCTTGGACCCCGGGACAGGGTCTAACTATGGCTACACCTTC.

This chain connects TRBV10-3 to TRBJ1-1; possibly TRBD1 for D (5 bases). Germline CDR1 ENHRY, CDR2 SYGVKD. The CDR3 is made up of 14 amino acids. The V end lost 6 bases, the J end lost 4 bases, and 15 bases lay between the germline ends. This CDR3 reads CAISREGLGTEAFF. CDR3 DNA: TGTGCCATCAGCCGCGAGGGGCTGGGCACTGAAGCTTTCTTT.

The sample holds a few counts of this clonotype. The chain links TRBV12-3 or TRBV12-4 to TRBJ1-1; D is unresolved. Trimming removed 4 bases at V and 1 base at J, with 7 bases between. The length of the CDR3 is 13 residues. CDR3 in amino acids: CASSWRTNTEAFF. In DNA form, the CDR3 reads TGTGCCAGCAGTTGGCGCACGAACACTGAAGCTTTCTTT.

With regard to this clonotype: A read error may produce the germline difference seen at one junction end. This sequence joins TRBV7-7 and TRBJ2-7, with D perhaps matching TRBD2 (5 bases). The germline V gene encodes CDR1 SSHAT and CDR2 FNYEAQ (reference sequence). CDR3 size: 15 residues. The CDR3 region has the DNA TGTGCTAGCAGCTTAGAGGCGGGCCCTTCCTACGAGCAGTACTTC. This translates into CASSLEAGPSYEQYF. The variable domain in full, completed from reference TRBV7-7 and TRBJ2-7, reads GAGVSQSPRYKVTKRGQDVTLRCDPISSHATLYWYQQALGQGPEFLTYFNYEAQPDKSGLPSDRFSAERPEGSISTLTIQRTEQRDSAMYRCASSLEAGPSYEQYFGPGTRLTVT.

V usage is TRBV7-6 and J usage is TRBJ2-2; TRBD1 matches at 11 bases. Germline V gives CDR1 SGHVS, CDR2 FNYEAQ. Trimming cost V 8 bases and J 4 bases; bases outside gene matches: 6. The CDR3 consists of 15 residues. CDR3 nucleotides: TGTGCCAGCCAGGACAGGGGGCGCTCCACCGGGGAGCTGTTTTTT. It yields the protein CASQDRGRSTGELFF.